The next 18 T cell receptor beta chains were all read from a single sample in a study of blood T cell repertoires in COVID-19. Profiling relied on immunoSEQ multiplex PCR, and the TCRdb table lists in-frame clones only, not all of them. The sample lists around 64,000 clones; about nine tenths were seen once. The sample taken for sequencing was peripheral blood. These receptors originate from a human donor in a cohort sampled during active COVID-19.

In this sample, this clone turned up once. The rearrangement joins TRBV18 to TRBJ2-1, with D perhaps TRBD2 (5 bases). Germline lookup yields CDR1 KGHSH and CDR2 LQKENI. The V and J ends lost 0 bases and 9 bases respectively, with 9 bases between them. The CDR3 contains 13 residues. CDR3 loop: CASSPPRVSEQFF. DNA for the CDR3: TGTGCCAGCTCACCACCGAGGGTGTCTGAGCAGTTCTTC.

V usage is TRBV9 and J usage is TRBJ2-1; TRBD2 matches 7 bases. In germline, CDR1 is SGDLS, CDR2 YYNGEE. This CDR3 has 16 amino acids. V was clipped by 0 bases and J by 4 bases; unmatched bases: 7. This CDR3 reads CASSVVGGGGYNEQFF. CDR3 DNA sequence: TGTGCCAGCAGCGTAGTTGGCGGGGGTGGTTACAATGAGCAGTTCTTC. The complete variable domain, with remaining parts taken from reference TRBV9 and TRBJ2-1, reads DSGVTQTPKHLITATGQRVTLRCSPRSGDLSVYWYQQSLDQGLQFLIQYYNGEERAKGNILERFSAQQFPDLHSELNLSSLELGDSALYFCASSVVGGGGYNEQFFGPGTRLTVL.

CDR3 sequence (DNA): TGTGCCAGTAGTATCTCAGGGTTCACCAATCAGCCCCAGCATTTT. Translation gives CASSISGFTNQPQHF. This sequence joins TRBV19 and TRBJ1-5; TRBD1 is a possible D gene (5 bases). The germline gives CDR1 LNHDA, CDR2 SQIVND (reference sequence). V lost 3 bases, J lost 3 bases, and 12 bases lay in between. There are 15 residues in the CDR3.

The genes are TRBV11-1 and TRBJ2-7; tentatively, D is TRBD1 (5 bases). The germline CDR1 and CDR2 sequences are SGHAT and FQDESV (reference sequence). CDR3 size: 13 residues. Between the trimmed V and J ends, which lost 2 bases and 1 base, there was a span of 6 bases. CDR3 loop: CASSLQGSYEQYF. In DNA form, the CDR3 reads TGTGCCAGCAGCTTACAGGGTTCCTACGAGCAGTACTTC.

The chain carries TRBV28 and TRBJ2-1; 12 bases are a match to TRBD2. The CDR3 extends over 16 amino acids. Trimming took 1 base from V and 6 from J; bases not matched to a gene: 4. CDR1 MDHEN and CDR2 SYDVKM come from the germline V gene. CDR3 in amino acids: CASSLFVTSGGNEQFF. In nucleotides, the CDR3 is TGTGCCAGCAGTTTATTTGTGACTAGCGGGGGCAATGAGCAGTTCTTC.

The chain couples TRBV7-9 to TRBJ1-2; 9 bases are shared with TRBD1. Germline trimming cut 5 bases from V and 5 bases from J; bases unmatched to any gene: 6. Looked up from germline, CDR1 is SEHNR and CDR2 is FQNEAQ (reference sequence). The CDR3 runs 14 residues. CDR3 nucleotides: TGTGCCAGCAGCCCCGGGACAGGGATTTATGGCTACACCTTC. It is translated as CASSPGTGIYGYTF.

This clone was recorded only once. The chain recombines TRBV3-1 (or the pseudogene TRBV3-2) with TRBJ2-5; maybe TRBD2 (6 bases). This CDR3 region has 17 residues. The V end lost 4 bases, the J end lost 7 bases, and 25 bases lay between the germline ends. Germline values: CDR1 LGHDT, CDR2 YNNKEL (reference sequence). DNA of the CDR3: TGTGCCAGCAGCCTTCGGCCGGGAGTTCCACCCGGCGGGACCCAGTACTTC. Its translation: CASSLRPGVPPGGTQYF.

V gene TRBV28 combines with J gene TRBJ2-7; no clear D gene. CDR1 is MDHEN and CDR2 is SYDVKM in the germline V gene. Trimming took 5 bases from V and 3 from J, leaving 20 bases between them. The CDR3 has 16 residues. CDR3 loop: CASSQIDSSNDYEQYF. CDR3 coding DNA: TGTGCCAGCAGTCAAATCGACTCTAGTAACGACTACGAGCAGTACTTC. Full variable domain (rest looked up from reference TRBV28 and TRBJ2-7): DVKVTQSSRYLVKRTGEKVFLECVQDMDHENMFWYRQDPGLGLRLIYFSYDVKMKEKGDIPEGYSVSREKKERFSLILESASTNQTSMYLCASSQIDSSNDYEQYFGPGTRLTVT.

The chain is built from TRBV28 and TRBJ2-7, with TRBD1 matching 7 bases. CDR1 and CDR2 from the germline V gene are MDHEN and SYDVKM. With 10 bases clipped from V and 3 bases from J, the junction kept 18 bases outside the gene matches. CDR3 length: 16 amino acids. CDR3 nucleotides: TGTGCCACCTCATTAGGGTTGGAAGGGGGCAACTACGAGCAGTACTTC. Amino acid sequence: CATSLGLEGGNYEQYF.

The chain joins TRBV18 to TRBJ1-2; a possible D gene is TRBD1 (5 bases). This CDR3 is built from 14 residues. Looked up from germline, CDR1 is KGHSH and CDR2 is LQKENI. V was trimmed by 3 bases and J by 7 bases, leaving 15 bases between them. The DNA of the CDR3 is TGTGCCAGCTCACCCATCTCCAGGGATCGTGGCTACACCTTC. Its translation: CASSPISRDRGYTF.

The CDR3 is CASSYWTGDYGYTF. The DNA of the CDR3 is TGTGCCAGCAGTTACTGGACAGGGGACTATGGCTACACCTTC. This chain links TRBV6-5 with TRBJ1-2; 9 positions agree with TRBD1. J was trimmed by 3 bases and V by 1 base; bases with no gene match: 0. This CDR3 spans 14 amino acids. In germline, CDR1 is MNHEY, CDR2 SVGAGI.

This clone was counted once. The chain couples TRBV9 to TRBJ2-3; possible D gene TRBD1, 5 bases. Germline CDR1 and CDR2: SGDLS and YYNGEE. This CDR3 is built from 15 residues. Trimming removed 0 bases at V and 6 bases at J, with 14 bases between. The CDR3 spells CASSVASSQGDTQYF. The CDR3 DNA follows: TGTGCCAGCAGCGTAGCTTCCAGTCAGGGCGATACGCAGTATTTT.

The J gene is TRBJ2-3, the V gene TRBV19; D is unresolved. The V end was cut by 3 bases, the J end by 1 base, with 8 bases between. Germline V gives CDR1 LNHDA, CDR2 SQIVND (reference sequence). The CDR3 contains 14 residues. CDR3 in amino acids: CASSINGGTDTQYF. The CDR3 DNA follows: TGTGCCAGTAGTATTAACGGAGGCACAGATACGCAGTATTTT. The entire variable domain, with the rest obtained from reference TRBV19 and TRBJ2-3, is as follows: DGGITQSPKYLFRKEGQNVTLSCEQNLNHDAMYWYRQDPGQGLRLIYYSQIVNDFQKGDIAEGYSVSREKKESFPLTVTSAQKNPTAFYLCASSINGGTDTQYFGPGTRLTVL.

This sequence joins TRBV24-1 and TRBJ1-1; 8 bases are a match to TRBD1. Germline CDR1 reads KGHDR; CDR2 reads SFDVKD. The trim removed 7 bases at V and 6 bases at J, leaving 6 bases unmatched. The length of the CDR3 is 13 residues. CDR3 coding DNA: TGTGCCACCAGAGGACAGGGCGGTTCTGAAGCTTTCTTT. It specifies CATRGQGGSEAFF.

The rearrangement links TRBV7-2 to TRBJ2-3; 15 bases fit TRBD2. The CDR3 spans 15 residues. Germline V lookup: CDR1 SGHTA, CDR2 FQGNSA. J lost 5 bases, V lost 4 bases, and 1 base had no gene match. CDR3: CASSSGLAGGDTQYF. The CDR3 nucleotides are TGTGCCAGCAGCTCGGGACTAGCGGGGGGAGATACGCAGTATTTT.

The rearrangement joins TRBV2 to TRBJ1-3; D not certain. Germline values: CDR1 SNHLY, CDR2 FYNNEI. This CDR3 has 13 amino acids. Trimming stripped 7 bases from V and 2 bases from J, with 9 bases between. The CDR3 region has the DNA TGTGCCAGCACGACAAATCCTGGAAACACCATATATTTT. It is translated as CASTTNPGNTIYF.

J is TRBJ2-1 and V is TRBV7-3; D is possibly TRBD1 (6 bases). With 5 bases removed from V and 5 bases from J, the gap between germline ends came to 10 bases. The germline V gene has CDR1 SGHTA and CDR2 FQGTGA. The CDR3 has 13 amino acids. CDR3 in amino acids: CASSRGTDNEQFF. CDR3 DNA sequence: TGTGCCAGCAGCAGGGGGACGGACAATGAGCAGTTCTTC.

Here the CDR3 reads CASSLRLALQETQYF. CDR3 bases: TGTGCCAGCAGCTTGAGACTAGCCCTCCAAGAGACCCAGTACTTC. The J gene is TRBJ2-5, the V gene TRBV7-2, with 7 bases aligning to TRBD2. The V gene end was trimmed by 3 bases and the J gene end by 1 base; junction bases not matched to a gene: 5. From germline, CDR1 is SGHTA and CDR2 FQGNSA. The CDR3 has 15 residues.